This TCR beta chain was sequenced in a study of identifying expanded T cells in peripheral blood. Study findings and constraints: Technical replicates showed roughly 1.2 changed clones; two weeks roughly 15; four weeks 19.

Trimming removed 1 base at V and 4 bases at J, with 4 bases between. The CDR3 consists of 11 residues. CDR1 and CDR2 from the germline V gene are GTSNPN and SVGIG (reference sequence). Data came from immunoSEQ multiplex PCR; TCRdb stores just in-frame clones and leaves some out. This table has 100,000 to 110,000 clones, approximately 89% appearing once. This clone was recorded a few times. What it binds is not known. The rearrangement joins TRBV30 to TRBJ1-2; D is unclear. The sample was blood. This receptor was obtained from a person between 18 and 75 years old in good health. CDR3 coding DNA: TGTGCCTGGAGTGCCGGCTATGGCTACACCTTC. This gives the protein CAWSAGYGYTF.